The 27 T cell receptor beta chains reported below all come from one sample, sequenced in a study of blood T cell repertoires in COVID-19. Clones were sequenced by immunoSEQ multiplex PCR, and TCRdb holds only the in-frame ones, with some missing. This table has approximately 200,000 clones, less than 90% appearing once. Sample: peripheral blood. These receptors were obtained from a man between 65 and 85 years old with active or convalescent COVID-19.

This sequence joins TRBV9 and TRBJ2-2; a possible D gene is TRBD1 (5 bases). Trimming took 0 bases from V and 5 from J, leaving 20 bases between them. The CDR3 is made up of 18 amino acids. In germline, CDR1 is SGDLS, CDR2 YYNGEE. DNA for the CDR3: TGTGCCAGCAGCGTAGCCCAAATCTCTGGGGCCGGAACCGGGGAGCTGTTTTTT. Translation: CASSVAQISGAGTGELFF.

As DNA, the CDR3 is TGTGCCAGCAGTCAGCCGGGACAGGGTATCCTGCGAAGCAATCAGCCCCAGCATTTT. This translates into CASSQPGQGILRSNQPQHF. The chain carries TRBV6-2 or TRBV6-3 and TRBJ1-5; 9 bases map to TRBD1. The germline CDR1 and CDR2 sequences are MNHEY and SVGEGT. This CDR3 has 19 amino acids. V was clipped by 5 bases and J by 1 base; unmatched bases: 15.

This clone appeared a few times. The chain employs TRBV7-2 and TRBJ2-1; TRBD2 might be the D (7 bases). This CDR3 comprises 14 residues. The germline gives CDR1 SGHTA, CDR2 FQGNSA. Trimming cost V 5 bases and J 10 bases, with 18 bases left between them. As DNA, the CDR3 is TGTGCCAGCAGCCCGGTCGGGGGGCAGTGGGAGCAGTTCTTC. Translation: CASSPVGGQWEQFF.

This sequence joins TRBV30 and TRBJ2-7, with TRBD1 as a possible D gene (6 bases). The CDR3 runs to 13 residues. With 0 bases removed from V and 2 bases from J, the gap between germline ends came to 8 bases. From germline, CDR1 is GTSNPN and CDR2 SVGIG (reference sequence). CDR3 nucleotides: TGTGCCTGGAGTGTAGGACAGACCTACGAGCAGTACTTC. It is translated as CAWSVGQTYEQYF.

This clone was observed once. The gene calls are TRBV9 and TRBJ2-5, with 7 bases identical to TRBD2. The CDR3 length is 16 residues. The germline V gene encodes CDR1 SGDLS and CDR2 YYNGEE. The V gene end was trimmed by 5 bases and the J gene end by 1 base; junction bases not matched to a gene: 11. CDR3 DNA: TGTGCCAGCAGTTCGGGTTTGGGCGGGAGCCAAGAGACCCAGTACTTC. Translation: CASSSGLGGSQETQYF. Drawing the rest from reference TRBV9 and TRBJ2-5, the complete variable domain is DSGVTQTPKHLITATGQRVTLRCSPRSGDLSVYWYQQSLDQGLQFLIQYYNGEERAKGNILERFSAQQFPDLHSELNLSSLELGDSALYFCASSSGLGGSQETQYFGPGTRLLVL.

About this clone itself: Other DNA sequences in the sample encode the same CDR3. The chain combines TRBV7-2 with TRBJ2-7; 11 nucleotides align to TRBD1. This CDR3 is 16 amino acids long. Trimming cost V 5 bases and J 6 bases; bases outside gene matches: 12. Per germline, CDR1 SGHTA and CDR2 FQGNSA. The DNA for the CDR3 is TGTGCCAGCAGCCGGGCGGGGGGACAGGGGGGGTTCGAGCAGTACTTC. Protein: CASSRAGGQGGFEQYF.

The chain employs TRBV7-9 and TRBJ2-5, with D possibly being TRBD2 (6 bases). This CDR3 is built from 13 residues. Deletions cut 2 bases from V and 5 bases from J, with 9 bases between. Looked up from germline, CDR1 is SEHNR and CDR2 is FQNEAQ (reference sequence). The CDR3 loop is CASSLWGEETQYF. The CDR3 DNA sequence: TGTGCCAGCAGCTTATGGGGGGAGGAGACCCAGTACTTC.

The rearrangement joins TRBV6-1 to TRBJ2-7, with 7 bases lining up with TRBD2. The germline V gene has CDR1 MNHNS and CDR2 SASEGT. The length of the CDR3 is 15 residues. Germline trimming cut 2 bases from V and 2 bases from J; bases unmatched to any gene: 6. CDR3 sequence: CASSEMGEGTYEQYF. CDR3 sequence (DNA): TGTGCCAGCAGTGAAATGGGGGAGGGAACCTACGAGCAGTACTTC.

CDR3 loop: CASSYELGQGVNRNYGYTF. For the CDR3, the DNA is TGTGCCAGCAGTTACGAGTTGGGACAGGGAGTGAATAGGAACTATGGCTACACCTTC. This chain connects TRBV6-2 or TRBV6-3 to TRBJ1-2, with 9 bases lining up with TRBD1. CDR1 is MNHEY, CDR2 SVGEGT, per germline. J lost 2 bases, V lost 2 bases, and 15 bases had no gene match. The CDR3 contains 19 residues.

The chain links TRBV3-1 (or the pseudogene TRBV3-2) to TRBJ1-2, with D tentatively TRBD1 (5 bases). Germline CDR1 and CDR2: LGHDT and YNNKEL (reference sequence). The length of the CDR3 is 13 residues. V was shortened by 7 bases and J by 6 bases, with 15 bases between the two germline ends. For the CDR3, the DNA is TGTGCCAGCAAATCACAGGTAATCGATGGCTACACCTTC. Its translation: CASKSQVIDGYTF.

This sequence joins TRBV6-5 and TRBJ1-6, with 7 positions matching TRBD1. Trimming cost V 7 bases and J 8 bases; bases outside gene matches: 11. Looked up from germline, CDR1 is MNHEY and CDR2 is SVGAGI. This CDR3 is built from 15 residues. Here the CDR3 reads CASTLQGLADSPLHF. CDR3 nucleotide sequence: TGTGCCAGCACCCTACAGGGGCTCGCCGATTCACCCCTCCACTTT.

The V call is TRBV9, the J call TRBJ2-3, with 8 positions matching TRBD1. The CDR3 loop spans 17 amino acids. Germline V gene data show CDR1 as SGDLS and CDR2 as YYNGEE. The J segment lost 2 bases and the V segment lost 5 bases, leaving 13 bases of the junction unmatched. CDR3: CASSLGPTGAFTDTQYF. Written as DNA, the CDR3 is TGTGCCAGCAGTCTTGGTCCGACAGGGGCCTTCACAGATACGCAGTATTTT. The full variable domain, rest sourced from reference TRBV9 and TRBJ2-3, is DSGVTQTPKHLITATGQRVTLRCSPRSGDLSVYWYQQSLDQGLQFLIQYYNGEERAKGNILERFSAQQFPDLHSELNLSSLELGDSALYFCASSLGPTGAFTDTQYFGPGTRLTVL.

The J gene is TRBJ2-3, the V gene TRBV4-3, with D perhaps matching TRBD2 (5 bases). The CDR3 contains 16 residues. Between the trimmed V and J ends, which lost 1 base and 4 bases, there was a span of 15 bases. Germline V gene sequence: CDR1 LGHNA, CDR2 YSLEER. The CDR3 is CASSQVQGLASDTQYF. CDR3 nucleotides: TGCGCCAGCAGCCAAGTCCAAGGGCTAGCCTCAGATACGCAGTATTTT.

The V call is TRBV28, the J call TRBJ1-5; TRBD1 agrees at 7 bases. Trimming cost V 3 bases and J 6 bases; bases outside gene matches: 8. Germline CDR1 MDHEN, CDR2 SYDVKM. The CDR3 consists of 15 residues. The CDR3 sequence is CASSFLGGDGQPQHF. Written as DNA, the CDR3 is TGTGCCAGCAGTTTCTTAGGGGGCGATGGTCAGCCCCAGCATTTT.

This clone was recorded only once. The same CDR3 is also encoded by other DNA sequences in this sample. The V gene is TRBV24-1, the J gene TRBJ2-3, with 10 bases fitting TRBD2. Germline CDR1 reads KGHDR; CDR2 reads SFDVKD. Losses at the gene ends were 7 bases for V and 3 bases for J; bases not matched to a gene: 3. The length of the CDR3 is 14 residues. DNA of the CDR3: TGTGCCACCAGCGATAGCGGGAGGACAGATACGCAGTATTTT. This codes for CATSDSGRTDTQYF.

The CDR3 region has the DNA TGCGCCAGCAGCTTCGGACTAGCGGGTATTAATGAGCAGTTCTTC. Translating it yields CASSFGLAGINEQFF. The chain couples TRBV5-1 to TRBJ2-1; 11 bases align to TRBD2. CDR3 length: 15 amino acids. CDR1 and CDR2 from the germline V gene are SGHRS and YFSETQ. The junction had 5 bases not matched to a gene; V was cut back by 2 bases and J by 7 bases.

This rearrangement joins TRBV7-6 to TRBJ2-7; 8 positions agree with TRBD2. The germline CDR1 and CDR2 sequences are SGHVS and FNYEAQ. V was clipped by 1 base and J by 1 base; unmatched bases: 12. CDR3 length: 18 residues. CDR3 nucleotides: TGTGCCAGCAGCTTAGAGACCCCAACCGGGACTAGTTCCTACGAGCAGTACTTC. Encoded protein: CASSLETPTGTSSYEQYF.

The J gene is TRBJ2-2, the V gene TRBV7-8, with unresolved D. The CDR3 sequence is 13 residues long. Deletions cut 5 bases from V and 5 bases from J, with 9 bases between. Germline V gives CDR1 SGHVS, CDR2 FQNEAQ. The CDR3 sequence: CASSPPRTGELFF. The CDR3 DNA reads TGTGCCAGCAGCCCACCGAGGACCGGGGAGCTGTTTTTT.

CDR3 in DNA: TGCGCCAGCAGCCAAGTCCGACTGGACAGGTCCACTGAAGCTTTCTTT. Translating gives CASSQVRLDRSTEAFF. The V gene is TRBV4-3, the J gene TRBJ1-1; 7 nucleotides match TRBD1. The V gene end was trimmed by 1 base and the J gene end by 4 bases; junction bases not matched to a gene: 9. Germline lookup yields CDR1 LGHNA and CDR2 YSLEER. This CDR3 spans 16 amino acids.

The rearrangement joins TRBV28 to TRBJ1-1; D may be TRBD1 (6 bases). CDR1 is MDHEN and CDR2 is SYDVKM in the germline V gene. CDR3 length: 13 residues. Trimming took off 8 bases at V and 5 bases at J, with 15 bases between the two ends. Here the CDR3 reads CASGAGRGTEAFF. CDR3 bases: TGTGCCAGCGGGGCAGGCAGGGGTACTGAAGCTTTCTTT.

The rearrangement joins TRBV6-2 or TRBV6-3 to TRBJ2-7, with TRBD1 matching over 7 bases. The CDR3 is made up of 19 amino acids. V dropped 0 bases and J dropped 0; count of bases not matched to a gene: 14. Looked up from germline, CDR1 is MNHEY and CDR2 is SVGEGT. The CDR3 region is CASSYSITGTAEFSYEQYF. CDR3 coding DNA: TGTGCCAGCAGTTACTCGATCACGGGGACAGCTGAATTCTCCTACGAGCAGTACTTC.

This clone appeared once. The chain recombines TRBV9 with TRBJ2-2, with 9 bases lining up with TRBD2. The CDR3 covers 16 residues. Germline lookup yields CDR1 SGDLS and CDR2 YYNGEE. The V gene end was trimmed by 3 bases and the J gene end by 2 bases; junction bases not matched to a gene: 5. The CDR3 nucleotides are TGTGCCAGCAGCGCCGCTAGCGGGGATAACACCGGGGAGCTGTTTTTT. Translating it yields CASSAASGDNTGELFF.

This rearrangement joins TRBV28 to TRBJ2-2, with 14 bases aligning to TRBD2. Per the germline V gene, CDR1 is MDHEN and CDR2 is SYDVKM. V lost 2 bases, J lost 0 bases, and 5 bases stayed unmatched. The CDR3 totals 19 residues. In DNA form, the CDR3 reads TGTGCCAGCAGTTTAGACTGGACTAGCGGGGGGTCGAACACCGGGGAGCTGTTTTTT. It specifies CASSLDWTSGGSNTGELFF.

The chain couples TRBV7-9 to TRBJ1-4; a weak D match, TRBD1 (5 bases). The V end lost 6 bases, the J end lost 6 bases, and 14 bases lay between the germline ends. CDR1 is SEHNR, CDR2 FQNEAQ, per germline (reference sequence). The CDR3 totals 14 residues. The CDR3 sequence is CASRGQGVYEKLFF. DNA for the CDR3: TGTGCCAGCAGGGGGCAAGGGGTATATGAAAAACTGTTTTTT.

The CDR3 coding sequence is TGTGCCAGCAGCCCCCAAACAGGGTTGCGACAGCCCCAGCATTTT. It is translated as CASSPQTGLRQPQHF. This chain joins TRBV7-2 and TRBJ1-5, with a possible D match to TRBD1 (6 bases). The CDR3 has 15 residues. Germline CDR1 is SGHTA and CDR2 is FQGNSA. The germline V and J ends were trimmed by 5 bases and 7 bases, with 18 bases remaining between them.

This sequence joins TRBV6-2 or TRBV6-3 and TRBJ2-2, with D uncertain. The CDR3 covers 13 residues. The germline V gene encodes CDR1 MNHEY and CDR2 SVGEGT. Between the trimmed V and J ends, which lost 6 bases and 4 bases, there was a span of 9 bases. In nucleotides, the CDR3 is TGTGCCAGCAGCCCGAGGCGCACCGGGGAGCTGTTTTTT. Translating gives CASSPRRTGELFF.

The chain recombines TRBV6-1 with TRBJ1-5; TRBD1 agrees at 10 bases. This CDR3 is built from 17 residues. V lost 2 bases to trimming and J lost 3 bases; unmatched junction nucleotides: 7. The V gene's germline CDR1 is MNHNS and CDR2 SASEGT. This chain's CDR3 is CASSETGTGVNNQPQHF. DNA for the CDR3: TGTGCCAGCAGTGAAACGGGGACAGGGGTGAACAATCAGCCCCAGCATTTT.